The next 14 T cell receptor beta chains were all read from a single sample in a study of response to subunit inactivated influenza vaccine. TCRdb processed the RT-PCR reads anew with MiXCR; each CDR3 protein has one entry. Here the sample spans roughly 670,000 distinct CDR3 sequences, roughly 15% being singletons. This sample comprised PBMCs from blood, obtained 14 days before vaccination. These receptors were collected from a man over 45 who received an inactivated influenza vaccine.

The chain is built from TRBV12-3 or TRBV12-4 and TRBJ1-2, with D perhaps TRBD1 (5 bases). V dropped 6 bases and J dropped 6 bases, with 11 bases sitting between them. The CDR3 is made up of 12 amino acids. The CDR3: CASRGGRNGYTF. In DNA, the CDR3 is TGTGCCAGCAGGGGGGGACGGAATGGCTACACCTTC.

In this sample, this clonotype turned up a few times. V gene TRBV20-1 combines with J gene TRBJ1-5; 9 bases align to TRBD1. This CDR3 has 14 residues. After removal of 3 bases from V and 6 bases from J, the junction contained 6 bases not matched to a gene. Germline assignment: CDR1 DFQATT and CDR2 SNEGSKA (reference sequence). CDR3 sequence: CSARRGQGSQPQHF. The CDR3, as DNA: TGCAGTGCTAGGCGGGGACAGGGAAGTCAGCCCCAGCATTTT.

The chain recombines TRBV7-2 with TRBJ2-1; 13 bases map to TRBD2. The CDR3 has 15 amino acids. Germline V lookup: CDR1 SGHTA, CDR2 FQGNSA. Trimming at V came to 6 bases and at J to 6 bases, leaving 5 bases not matched to a gene. This CDR3 is CASSYTSGRANEQFF. CDR3 bases: TGTGCCAGCAGTTATACTAGCGGGAGGGCCAATGAGCAGTTCTTC.

This clonotype was seen a few times. The chain combines TRBV19 with TRBJ1-5, with D uncertain. Looked up from germline, CDR1 is LNHDA and CDR2 is SQIVND (reference sequence). Between the trimmed V and J ends, which lost 3 bases and 0 bases, there was a span of 9 bases. This CDR3 contains 15 residues. CDR3 amino acids: CASSIFYLSNQPQHF. The DNA of the CDR3 is TGTGCCAGTAGTATTTTCTACCTTAGCAATCAGCCCCAGCATTTT. The full variable domain, completed using reference TRBV19 and TRBJ1-5, is DGGITQSPKYLFRKEGQNVTLSCEQNLNHDAMYWYRQDPGQGLRLIYYSQIVNDFQKGDIAEGYSVSREKKESFPLTVTSAQKNPTAFYLCASSIFYLSNQPQHFGDGTRLSIL.

The CDR3 bases are TGTGCCAGCAGCTTCGGCAGAACTAATGAAAAACTGTTTTTT. It specifies CASSFGRTNEKLFF. The V gene is TRBV7-9, the J gene TRBJ1-4, with D unclear. V lost 3 bases and J 1 base, leaving 6 bases between the germline ends. There are 14 residues in the CDR3. Germline CDR1 and CDR2: SEHNR and FQNEAQ (reference sequence).

The J gene is TRBJ1-6, the V gene TRBV12-3 or TRBV12-4; weak D call: TRBD1 (6 bases). CDR3 size: 16 residues. Trimming shortened V by 6 bases and J by 9 bases, and 21 bases separated the two germline ends. Here the CDR3 DNA reads TGTGCCAGCAGCCTGACAGGTTCCCCAGGAGGTTCACCCCTCCACTTT. Its protein is CASSLTGSPGGSPLHF.

J is TRBJ1-5 and V is TRBV24-1, with TRBD1 matching over 7 bases. Germline lookup yields CDR1 KGHDR and CDR2 SFDVKD. The CDR3 has 17 residues. Unmatched junction bases numbered 10, after V lost 5 bases and J lost 1 base. The CDR3 loop reads CATSANHRDRSNQPQHF. Written as DNA, the CDR3 is TGTGCCACCAGTGCCAATCACCGGGACAGAAGCAATCAGCCCCAGCATTTT.

This clonotype occurred once. The chain employs TRBV27 and TRBJ2-7; the match to TRBD2 covers 9 bases. Germline V CDR1 and CDR2: MNHEY, SMNVEV (reference sequence). The CDR3 is made up of 18 amino acids. CDR3 sequence: CTFSLGLAGTISSYEQYF. The CDR3 nucleotides read TGTACCTTCAGTTTAGGGCTAGCGGGAACGATCAGCTCCTACGAGCAGTACTTC.

This chain uses TRBV11-2 with TRBJ1-6, with a possible D match to TRBD1 (6 bases). This CDR3 spans 16 amino acids. From germline, CDR1 is SGHAT and CDR2 FQNNGV. V was pared by 2 bases and J by 10 bases, with 18 bases between. CDR3 protein: CASSLSRQAAGSPLHF. In DNA form, the CDR3 reads TGTGCCAGCAGCTTATCCCGACAGGCCGCCGGGTCACCCCTCCACTTT.

This clonotype occurred many times. V is TRBV4-1 and J is TRBJ2-2; D perhaps matches TRBD2 (5 bases). V was cut by 4 bases and J by 1 base, with 13 bases left in between. Germline assignment: CDR1 MGHRA and CDR2 YSYEKL. The CDR3 is 16 amino acids. In DNA, the CDR3 is TGCGCCAGCAGCCTCCGGACTGCTGAGAACACCGGGGAGCTGTTTTTT. Amino acid sequence: CASSLRTAENTGELFF.

In this sample, this clonotype turned up many times. The genes are TRBV29-1 and TRBJ2-3; 10 bases agree with TRBD2. This CDR3 is 14 amino acids long. With V trimmed by 5 bases and J by 0 bases, 2 bases remained unmatched. The V gene's germline CDR1 is SQVTM and CDR2 ANQGSEA. The CDR3 loop reads CSVQTSGSTDTQYF. In DNA, the CDR3 is TGCAGCGTTCAGACTAGCGGGAGCACAGATACGCAGTATTTT.

The chain combines TRBV15 with TRBJ2-5, with D possibly being TRBD1 or TRBD2 (5 bases each). Germline CDR1 is LNHNV and CDR2 is YYDKDF (reference sequence). The CDR3 consists of 13 residues. V lost 6 bases and J lost 2, with 10 bases in between. The CDR3 sequence: CATSGGLQETQYF. The CDR3 region has the DNA TGTGCCACCAGTGGGGGATTACAAGAGACCCAGTACTTC.

This clonotype turned up a few times. In nucleotides, the CDR3 is TGTGCCAGCAGCTTAGGGTTTTGGGATGGCTACACCTTC. This sequence encodes CASSLGFWDGYTF. The V and J genes are TRBV7-2 and TRBJ1-2, with D uncertain. With 1 base removed from V and 6 bases from J, the gap between germline ends came to 9 bases. The germline V gene encodes CDR1 SGHTA and CDR2 FQGNSA. This CDR3 region has 13 residues.

This clonotype was found a few times. The chain recombines TRBV5-6 with TRBJ2-1; D may be TRBD1 (6 bases). This CDR3 has 17 residues. Germline V gene lookup returns CDR1 SGHDT and CDR2 YYEEEE. Trimming removed 0 bases at V and 4 bases at J, with 17 bases between. This CDR3 reads CASSLEADSPIYNEQFF. CDR3 bases: TGTGCCAGCAGCTTGGAGGCGGACAGCCCGATTTACAATGAGCAGTTCTTC.